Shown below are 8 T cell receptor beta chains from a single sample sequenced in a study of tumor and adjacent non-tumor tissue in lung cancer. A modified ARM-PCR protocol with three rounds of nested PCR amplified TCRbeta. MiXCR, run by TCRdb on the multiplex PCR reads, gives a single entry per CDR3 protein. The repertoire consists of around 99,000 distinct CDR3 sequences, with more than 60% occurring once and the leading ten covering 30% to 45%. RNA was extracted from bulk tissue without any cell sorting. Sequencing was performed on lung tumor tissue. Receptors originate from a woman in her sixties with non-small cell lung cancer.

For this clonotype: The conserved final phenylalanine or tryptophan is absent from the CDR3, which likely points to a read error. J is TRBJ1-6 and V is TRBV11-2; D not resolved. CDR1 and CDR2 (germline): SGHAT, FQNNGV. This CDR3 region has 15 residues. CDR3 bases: TGTGCCATCAGCTTACAACCCAGCCTGAATTCACCCCTCCACTAT. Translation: CAISLQPSLNSPLHY.

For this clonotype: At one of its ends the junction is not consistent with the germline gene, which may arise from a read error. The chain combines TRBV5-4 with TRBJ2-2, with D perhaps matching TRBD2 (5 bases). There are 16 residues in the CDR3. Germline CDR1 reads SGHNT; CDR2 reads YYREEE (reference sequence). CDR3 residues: CASSLDPGVTTVELFF. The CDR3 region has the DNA TGTGCCAGCAGCTTGGATCCCGGGGTCACCACCGTGGAGCTGTTTTTT.

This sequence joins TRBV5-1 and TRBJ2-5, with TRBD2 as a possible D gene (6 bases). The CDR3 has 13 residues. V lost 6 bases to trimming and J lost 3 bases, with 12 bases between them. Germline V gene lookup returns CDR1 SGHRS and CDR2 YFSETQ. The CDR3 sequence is CASNWSGEETQYF. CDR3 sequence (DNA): TGCGCCAGCAACTGGTCGGGAGAAGAGACCCAGTACTTC.

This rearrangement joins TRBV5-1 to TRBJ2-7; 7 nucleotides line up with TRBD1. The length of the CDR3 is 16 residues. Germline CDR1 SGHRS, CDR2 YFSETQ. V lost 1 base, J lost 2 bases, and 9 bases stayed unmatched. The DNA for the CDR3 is TGCGCCAGCAGCTTGAGGGCCTCGACAGGGACCTACGAGCAGTACTTC. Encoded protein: CASSLRASTGTYEQYF.

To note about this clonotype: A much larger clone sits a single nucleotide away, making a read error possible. CDR3 in amino acids: CASSFGGRSSGSNVLTF. The DNA for the CDR3 is TGTGCCAGCAGCTTCGGGGGGCGCAGCTCTGGGTCCAACGTCCTGACTTTC. The chain has TRBV5-4 and TRBJ2-6, with a possible D match to TRBD2 (7 bases). Germline CDR1 SGHNT, CDR2 YYREEE (reference sequence). The length of the CDR3 is 17 residues.

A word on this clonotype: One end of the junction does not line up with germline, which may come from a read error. CDR3 sequence: CASNSTGNQSQHF. CDR3 nucleotides: TGTGCCAGCAATTCGACAGGCAATCAGTCCCAGCATTTT. This sequence joins TRBV28 and TRBJ1-5, with D maybe TRBD1 (6 bases). The length of the CDR3 is 13 residues. CDR1 MDHEN and CDR2 SYDVKM come from the germline V gene.

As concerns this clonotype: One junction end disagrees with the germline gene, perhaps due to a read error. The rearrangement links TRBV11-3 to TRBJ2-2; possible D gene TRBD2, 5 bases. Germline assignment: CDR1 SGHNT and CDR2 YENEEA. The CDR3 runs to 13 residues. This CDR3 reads CASSLVVSGEQFF. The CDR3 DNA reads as TGTGCCAGCAGCTTGGTAGTGTCCGGGGAGCAGTTTTTT.

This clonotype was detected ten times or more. For the CDR3, the DNA is TGTGCCAGCAGCTTGGAGGAGTCGCCCGGAGCTAACTATGGCTACACCTTC. As protein: CASSLEESPGANYGYTF. J is TRBJ1-2 and V is TRBV5-6; D not certain. Germline lookup yields CDR1 SGHDT and CDR2 YYEEEE. This CDR3 contains 17 residues. Trimming took 0 bases from V and 0 from J, leaving 15 bases between them.